This is a list of T cell receptor beta chains from one sample in a study of T cell changes during pregnancy in multiple sclerosis. Measured with immunoSEQ multiplex PCR; TCRdb has only the in-frame clones, and not every one. This table holds around 70,000 clones, 80% to 95% found once. The specimen comprised peripheral blood, sampled in the first trimester of pregnancy. The receptors originated from a female donor in good health, enrolled as a control in a pregnancy study. Each CDR3 is given with its conserved first and last residue. Fields, in order: CDR3 DNA, CDR3 protein, J gene, V gene, clone size, CDR3 length, D gene. The D gene is left open where the match is weak. Only part of the rows carry a size: once, few, many, or a class if the clone is expanded.

TGTGCTAGTGGTTATCAGGGGGCAGGTGGAAACACCATATATTTT,CASGYQGAGGNTIYF,TRBJ1-3,TRBV12-5,NA,15,TRBD1
TGTGCCAGCAGCTTAGGGGTCAGGGATACTGGCACAGATACGCAGTATTTT,CASSLGVRDTGTDTQYF,TRBJ2-3,TRBV7-9,few,17,NA
TGTGCCAGCAGGTCTACAGTGGGCAATGAGCAGTTCTTC,CASRSTVGNEQFF,TRBJ2-1,TRBV27,NA,13,NA
TGTGCCAGCAGTTCTAAAACTTGGACAGGGCATAGGAACACTGAAGCTTTCTTT,CASSSKTWTGHRNTEAFF,TRBJ1-1,TRBV7-8,NA,18,TRBD1
TGTGCCACCAGCAGAGTGGGCAGGGAGGACACTGAAGCTTTCTTT,CATSRVGREDTEAFF,TRBJ1-1,TRBV15,NA,15,NA
TGTGCCAGCGGGGGACAGGGGATAGGTAGGGAGCAGTACTTC,CASGGQGIGREQYF,TRBJ2-7,TRBV6-1,NA,14,TRBD1
TGTGCCAGCAGTTTAATAGTTTGGGAGCAGTACTTC,CASSLIVWEQYF,TRBJ2-7,TRBV28,NA,12,NA
TGTGCCAGCAGCCCAGGACTAGCGGGAGGGCGGGATACGCAGTATTTT,CASSPGLAGGRDTQYF,TRBJ2-3,TRBV9,NA,16,TRBD2
TGTGCCAGCCAGTGGGACACCACAGATACGCAGTATTTT,CASQWDTTDTQYF,TRBJ2-3,TRBV5-6,NA,13,NA
TGTGCCAGCTCACCACAGGGGGCAGGCTCCTACAATGAGCAGTTCTTC,CASSPQGAGSYNEQFF,TRBJ2-1,TRBV18,NA,16,TRBD1
TGTGCCAGCAGTATCCCTTTTGGGACAGGGCCGGGCAATGAGCAGTTCTTC,CASSIPFGTGPGNEQFF,TRBJ2-1,TRBV28,NA,17,TRBD1
TGTGCCAGCAGGCTTCACAGGGCAGGGGAGAACAATGAGCAGTTCTTC,CASRLHRAGENNEQFF,TRBJ2-1,TRBV7-8,NA,16,NA
TGTGCCAGCAGCTTCTTCGGGACTAGCGGGGGCAATGAGCAGTTCTTC,CASSFFGTSGGNEQFF,TRBJ2-1,TRBV7-2,NA,16,TRBD2
TGTGCCAGTGGGGCCGGGACAGGGGGGGGCTTGCGTGAAAAACTGTTTTTT,CASGAGTGGGLREKLFF,TRBJ1-4,TRBV28,NA,17,TRBD1
TGTGCCAGTAGTATCACAGGGGCTGGGGCCAACGTCCTGACTTTC,CASSITGAGANVLTF,TRBJ2-6,TRBV19,NA,15,TRBD1
TGTGCCAGCAGTCGCCCCCCTACCTACGAGCAGTACTTC,CASSRPPTYEQYF,TRBJ2-7,TRBV27,NA,13,NA
TGTGCCAGCAGTTCCTACTCGGGATTCAATCAGCCCCAGCATTTT,CASSSYSGFNQPQHF,TRBJ1-5,TRBV6-5,once,15,NA
TGCAGCATCGCCCAGGGTGCTAACTATGGCTACACCTTC,CSIAQGANYGYTF,TRBJ1-2,TRBV29-1,NA,13,NA
TGTGCCAGCAGTGAATGGCTAGCGGGAACGCACGAGCAGTACTTC,CASSEWLAGTHEQYF,TRBJ2-7,TRBV2,once,15,TRBD2
TGTGCCAGCGAGAGAGACATCCCCTACGAGCAGTACTTC,CASERDIPYEQYF,TRBJ2-7,TRBV6-5,NA,13,NA
TGCAGCGTCGGACAGGGGGCGGACTACGAGCAGTACTTC,CSVGQGADYEQYF,TRBJ2-7,TRBV29-1,NA,13,TRBD1
TGCGCGAGCGGGCGGGTTACCCGGTACCAAGAGACCCAGTACTTC,CASGRVTRYQETQYF,TRBJ2-5,TRBV10-2,NA,15,NA
TGTGCCAGCAGTTTATCCGGGTACGAGCAGTACTTC,CASSLSGYEQYF,TRBJ2-7,TRBV28,NA,12,NA
TGTGCCAGCAGCTCCGACAGGGCCGCGAATACGCAGTATTTT,CASSSDRAANTQYF,TRBJ2-3,TRBV7-9,NA,14,TRBD1
TGTGCCAGCAGCCCCAGGAGGGACTCCTACGTCGAGCAGTACTTC,CASSPRRDSYVEQYF,TRBJ2-7,TRBV6-5,NA,15,NA
TGCGCCAGTCAGGGGGATTATGGAAACACCATATATTTT,CASQGDYGNTIYF,TRBJ1-3,TRBV5-1,NA,13,TRBD1
TGTGCCAGCAGCAAGGCTAGCGCGCGAACCCAGTACTTC,CASSKASARTQYF,TRBJ2-5,TRBV7-6,few,13,NA
TGCGCCAGCAGCTCTAGGACAGGCACTGAAGCTTTCTTT,CASSSRTGTEAFF,TRBJ1-1,TRBV4-1,NA,13,TRBD1
TGTGCCAGCAGTTTATTATCAGGGGGCGGACAGCCCCAGCATTTT,CASSLLSGGGQPQHF,TRBJ1-5,TRBV28,NA,15,TRBD1
TGTGCCAGCAGTTACTCGATCGGGGTGGGGGAGACCCAGTACTTC,CASSYSIGVGETQYF,TRBJ2-5,TRBV6-5,once,15,NA
TGCGCCAGCAGCCAGTACCAAGAGACCCAGTACTTC,CASSQYQETQYF,TRBJ2-5,TRBV5-1,NA,12,NA